This T cell receptor beta chain was obtained from a study of shared clonotypes between healthy human individuals. Study findings and constraints: Depth was large, yet rarefaction showed that sorted-subset sequencing was incomplete.

Concerning this clone itself: Its antigen remains unidentified.

Trimming left V 0 bases short and J 3 bases short, with 10 bases between. Germline V lookup: CDR1 SGHRS, CDR2 YFSETQ. There are 14 residues in the CDR3. Donors comprised healthy HIV-negative adults lacking recent acute infections or vaccinations. Replicate sorted-subset PCRs were loaded with roughly 200 ng DNA, about 30,000 T cell genomes. Libraries were prepared by immunoSEQ multiplex PCR; TCRdb keeps only in-frame clonotypes and omits some of them. Among about 2.5 million clones, just under 95% were seen once, and the ten largest hold 0.37%. This sequence originates from a man between 18 and 35 years old in good health. Some clones in this sample may be carry-over from other donors' samples. Sequencing was carried out using naive CD4+ T cells from PBMCs. The subset: CD45RA+ positively selected. The gene calls are TRBV5-1 and TRBJ2-7; D is undetermined. The chain's CDR3 is CASSLALTRYEQYF. For the CDR3, the DNA is TGCGCCAGCAGCTTGGCTTTAACCCGCTACGAGCAGTACTTC.